The 26 T cell receptor beta chains given below trace back to one sample, sequenced in a study of T cells expressing NK-cell markers. One entry per CDR3 protein, without DNA, is what TCRdb gives after re-calling the 5' RACE reads. The specimen's table records about 550,000 distinct CDR3 sequences. The sample was blood T cells: a sorted CD56 or NKG2C T cell subset, CD4+ or CD8+ T cells, or bulk PBMC T cells (not recorded which). These receptors were collected from a man aged 18 to 29 in good health.

The chain has TRBV6-1 and TRBJ2-1; there is no DNA to check the TCRdb D call of TRBD1. From germline, CDR1 is MNHNS and CDR2 SASEGT. The CDR3 consists of 15 residues. CDR3 amino acids: CASSTEGARYNEQFF.

The rearrangement uses TRBV29-1 and TRBJ1-1; the D call from TCRdb, TRBD1, cannot be confirmed without DNA. The CDR3 consists of 12 residues. Germline V gives CDR1 SQVTM, CDR2 ANQGSEA. CDR3 region: CSARTGSPAAFF.

The chain uses TRBV14 and TRBJ2-1; as DNA is missing, the TRBD2 call by TCRdb cannot be tested. Germline assignment: CDR1 SGHDN and CDR2 FVKESK. The CDR3 covers 16 residues. The CDR3 region is CASSINTGTRVDEQFF.

This chain's CDR3 is CAISDSGANSPLHF. The chain couples TRBV10-3 to TRBJ1-6; TCRdb's assignment of TRBD1 cannot be checked, as there is no DNA. The germline CDR1 and CDR2 sequences are ENHRY and SYGVKD. The CDR3 runs 14 residues.

This chain uses TRBV3-1 with TRBJ2-1; TCRdb selects TRBD1, and the lack of DNA leaves this call unchecked. CDR1 is LGHDT, CDR2 YNNKEL, per germline (reference sequence). The CDR3 has 16 amino acids. This CDR3 is CASSHRRGRGPNEQFF.

J is TRBJ2-5 and V is TRBV5-1; lacking DNA, the TRBD1 call made by TCRdb goes unchecked. CDR3 size: 16 residues. Germline CDR1 SGHRS, CDR2 YFSETQ. The CDR3 sequence is CASSLDPDRGRETQYF.

V and J are TRBV11-2 and TRBJ2-3. The length of the CDR3 is 13 residues. Germline V gene data show CDR1 as SGHAT and CDR2 as FQNNGV. CDR3 protein: CASSFSIGDTQYF. Full variable domain (remainder filled in from reference TRBV11-2 and TRBJ2-3): EAGVAQSPRYKIIEKRQSVAFWCNPISGHATLYWYQQILGQGPKLLIQFQNNGVVDDSQLPKDRFSAERLKGVDSTLKIQPAKLEDSAVYLCASSFSIGDTQYFGPGTRLTVL.

The CDR3: CATSRGPRANWFF. This chain joins TRBV15 and TRBJ2-1; the TCRdb call, TRBD1, lacks DNA for checking. The CDR3 extends over 13 amino acids. The germline V gene encodes CDR1 LNHNV and CDR2 YYDKDF (reference sequence).

The chain combines TRBV6-1 with TRBJ2-3; TCRdb indicates TRBD2, and absent DNA this call remains unverified. The CDR3 sequence is 17 residues long. Germline values: CDR1 MNHNS, CDR2 SASEGT. The CDR3 protein is CASSDVAGARLTDTQYF.

The V and J genes are TRBV2 and TRBJ2-5; TCRdb designates TRBD2, a call that cannot be tested without DNA. Germline-derived CDR1 and CDR2 are SNHLY and FYNNEI. The CDR3 is 16 amino acids. The CDR3 loop is CASSEAGRAIQETQYF.

The J gene is TRBJ1-2, the V gene TRBV5-5. The CDR3 contains 13 residues. Per the germline V gene, CDR1 is SGHKS and CDR2 is YYEKEE (reference sequence). This CDR3 reads CASSIPPASGYTF. Looking up the rest from reference TRBV5-5 and TRBJ1-2 gives the full variable domain: DAGVTQSPTHLIKTRGQQVTLRCSPISGHKSVSWYQQVLGQGPQFIFQYYEKEERGRGNFPDRFSARQFPNYSSELNVNALLLGDSALYLCASSIPPASGYTFGSGTRLTVV.

This rearrangement joins TRBV12-3 or TRBV12-4 to TRBJ1-4; TCRdb's D call, TRBD1, is unchecked because there is no DNA. The CDR3 consists of 14 residues. Here the CDR3 reads CASRRQPSNEKLFF.

This chain joins TRBV20-1 and TRBJ2-1; checking the TCRdb D call of TRBD2 is not possible without DNA. CDR3 length: 12 residues. Looked up from germline, CDR1 is DFQATT and CDR2 is SNEGSKA (reference sequence). CDR3 sequence: CSAREAGGEQFF.

The rearrangement links TRBV10-3 to TRBJ1-1; no DNA is available, so the TRBD1 call from TCRdb remains unchecked. This CDR3 has 14 residues. From germline, CDR1 is ENHRY and CDR2 SYGVKD. The CDR3 region is CAISPTGTNTEAFF.

The genes are TRBV24-1 and TRBJ2-1; TCRdb names TRBD2, which stays unverified in the absence of DNA. Germline V lookup: CDR1 KGHDR, CDR2 SFDVKD. The CDR3 runs to 15 residues. This CDR3 is CATSETSGGYNEQFF.

The V and J genes are TRBV25-1 and TRBJ2-5; TCRdb proposes TRBD1, but this gene call is untestable without DNA. The CDR3 extends over 15 amino acids. The germline gives CDR1 MGHDK, CDR2 SYGVNS. The CDR3 here is CASSEWGTGLETQYF.

The V call is TRBV12-3 or TRBV12-4, the J call TRBJ2-5; the TCRdb call, TRBD2, lacks DNA for checking. The CDR3 runs 15 residues. CDR3 region: CASSPRLAGGETQYF.

This CDR3 is CASSFRPWRTGELFF. This chain uses TRBV7-2 with TRBJ2-2. The germline V gene encodes CDR1 SGHTA and CDR2 FQGNSA. CDR3 length: 15 amino acids.

The V gene is TRBV28, the J gene TRBJ1-2; TCRdb returns TRBD1, unconfirmable since there is no DNA. There are 11 residues in the CDR3. CDR1 MDHEN and CDR2 SYDVKM come from the germline V gene. CDR3 sequence: CASSHREGYTF.

The chain combines TRBV10-2 with TRBJ2-1; lacking DNA, the TRBD2 call made by TCRdb goes unchecked. The CDR3 length is 15 residues. Germline V gene sequence: CDR1 WSHSY, CDR2 SAAADI. CDR3 sequence: CASSIAGGLLAEQFF.

The rearrangement uses TRBV6-1 and TRBJ2-1; the TCRdb D gene call, TRBD2, has no DNA to confirm it. The length of the CDR3 is 12 residues. Germline CDR1 and CDR2: MNHNS and SASEGT. CDR3 amino acids: CASIGTSGSKFF.

The CDR3 here is CASSLGAESTQYF. V and J are TRBV7-9 and TRBJ2-3. This CDR3 comprises 13 residues. From germline, CDR1 is SEHNR and CDR2 FQNEAQ (reference sequence).

The chain couples TRBV4-2 to TRBJ2-1; with no DNA, the TCRdb D assignment of TRBD2 cannot be verified. The CDR3 extends over 16 amino acids. CDR1 and CDR2 from the germline V gene are LGHNA and YNFKEQ. The CDR3 protein is CASSQDWGLGANEQFF.

This sequence joins TRBV4-1 and TRBJ2-1; TCRdb's D call, TRBD2, is unchecked because there is no DNA. The germline gives CDR1 MGHRA, CDR2 YSYEKL. The CDR3 covers 14 residues. The CDR3 reads CASSPEGLGVEQFF.

V and J are TRBV7-2 and TRBJ2-2; TCRdb's assignment of TRBD2 cannot be checked, as there is no DNA. Germline CDR1 SGHTA, CDR2 FQGNSA. The CDR3 runs 16 residues. CDR3: CASSPGLAVDTGELFF.

V is TRBV15 and J is TRBJ1-2; TCRdb selects TRBD1, and the lack of DNA leaves this call unchecked. This CDR3 has 13 residues. The germline gives CDR1 LNHNV, CDR2 YYDKDF (reference sequence). CDR3 protein: CATSPDREGGYTF.